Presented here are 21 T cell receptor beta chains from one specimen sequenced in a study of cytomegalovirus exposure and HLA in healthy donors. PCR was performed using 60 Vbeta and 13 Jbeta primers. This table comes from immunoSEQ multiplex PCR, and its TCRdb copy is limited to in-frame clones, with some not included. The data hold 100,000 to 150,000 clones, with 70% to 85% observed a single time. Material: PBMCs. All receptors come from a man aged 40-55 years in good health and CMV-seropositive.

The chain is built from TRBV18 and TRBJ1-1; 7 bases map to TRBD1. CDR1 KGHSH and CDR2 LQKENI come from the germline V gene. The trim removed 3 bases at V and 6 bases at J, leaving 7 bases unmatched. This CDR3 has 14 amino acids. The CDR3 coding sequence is TGTGCCAGCTCACCCCGGGACAGTCATTCTGAAGCTTTCTTT. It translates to CASSPRDSHSEAFF. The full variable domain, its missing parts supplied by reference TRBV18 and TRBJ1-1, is NAGVMQNPRHLVRRRGQEARLRCSPMKGHSHVYWYRQLPEEGLKFMVYLQKENIIDESGMPKERFSAEFPKEGPSILRIQQVVRGDSAAYFCASSPRDSHSEAFFGQGTRLTVV.

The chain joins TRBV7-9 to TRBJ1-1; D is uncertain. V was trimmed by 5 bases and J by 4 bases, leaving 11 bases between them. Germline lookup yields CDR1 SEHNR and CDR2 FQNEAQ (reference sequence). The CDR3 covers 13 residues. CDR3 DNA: TGTGCCAGCAGCCTAGACGGTAGCACTGAAGCTTTCTTT. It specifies CASSLDGSTEAFF.

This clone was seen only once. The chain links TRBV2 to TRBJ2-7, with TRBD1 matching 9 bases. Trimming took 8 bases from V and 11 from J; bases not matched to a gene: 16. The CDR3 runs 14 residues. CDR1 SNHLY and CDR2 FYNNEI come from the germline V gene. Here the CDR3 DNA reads TGTGCCAGCCTTTCCGACGTACAGGGGGCGAAGAAGTACTTC. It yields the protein CASLSDVQGAKKYF.

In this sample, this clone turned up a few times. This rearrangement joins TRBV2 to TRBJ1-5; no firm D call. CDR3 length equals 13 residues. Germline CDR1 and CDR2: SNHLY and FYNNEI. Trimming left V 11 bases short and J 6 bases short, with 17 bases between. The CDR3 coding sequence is TGTGCCGTAACGTACGGGGATGCTCAGCCCCAGCATTTT. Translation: CAVTYGDAQPQHF.

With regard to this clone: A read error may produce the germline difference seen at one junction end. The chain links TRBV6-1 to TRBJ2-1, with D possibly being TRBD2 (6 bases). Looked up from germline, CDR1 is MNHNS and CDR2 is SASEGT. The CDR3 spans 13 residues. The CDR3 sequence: CARGGGSYNEQLF. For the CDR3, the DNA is TGTGCCAGGGGTGGGGGGTCCTACAATGAGCAGCTCTTC.

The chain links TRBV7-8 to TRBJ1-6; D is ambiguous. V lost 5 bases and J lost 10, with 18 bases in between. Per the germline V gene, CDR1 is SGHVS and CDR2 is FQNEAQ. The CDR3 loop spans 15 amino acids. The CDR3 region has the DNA TGTGCCAGCAGCCTTAGGCCAGGATACAACTCACCCCTCCACTTT. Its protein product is CASSLRPGYNSPLHF. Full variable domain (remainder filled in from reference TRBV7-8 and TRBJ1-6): GAGVSQSPRYKVAKRGQDVALRCDPISGHVSLFWYQQALGQGPEFLTYFQNEAQLDKSGLPSDRFFAERPEGSVSTLKIQRTQQEDSAVYLCASSLRPGYNSPLHFGNGTRLTVT.

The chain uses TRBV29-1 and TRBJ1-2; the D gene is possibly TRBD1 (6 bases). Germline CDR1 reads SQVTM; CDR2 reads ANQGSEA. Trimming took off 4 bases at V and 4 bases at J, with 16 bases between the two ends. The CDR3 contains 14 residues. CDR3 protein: CSVAGLGAGYGYTF. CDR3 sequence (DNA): TGCAGCGTTGCCGGTCTGGGGGCGGGCTATGGCTACACCTTC.

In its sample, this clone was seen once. The CDR3 DNA reads TGCGCCAGCCGCCTGGAGGCGGGCACCGGGGAGCTGTTTTTT. Amino acids: CASRLEAGTGELFF. This chain joins TRBV5-1 and TRBJ2-2; a weak D match, TRBD2 (5 bases). Trimming took off 7 bases at V and 4 bases at J, with 14 bases between the two ends. The CDR3 contains 14 residues. Germline V lookup: CDR1 SGHRS, CDR2 YFSETQ.

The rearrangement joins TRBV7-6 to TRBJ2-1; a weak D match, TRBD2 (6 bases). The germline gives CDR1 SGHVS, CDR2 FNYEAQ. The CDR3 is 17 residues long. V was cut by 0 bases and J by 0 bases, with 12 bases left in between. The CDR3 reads CASSLAVGAGSYNEQFF. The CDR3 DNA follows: TGTGCCAGCAGCTTAGCGGTTGGAGCGGGCTCCTACAATGAGCAGTTCTTC.

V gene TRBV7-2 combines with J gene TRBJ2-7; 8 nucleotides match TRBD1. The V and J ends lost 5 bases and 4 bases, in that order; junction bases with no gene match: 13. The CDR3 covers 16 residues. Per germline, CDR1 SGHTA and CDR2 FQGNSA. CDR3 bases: TGTGCCAGCAGCGCCCAGACAGGGGTAATCTCTTACGAGCAGTACTTC. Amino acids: CASSAQTGVISYEQYF.

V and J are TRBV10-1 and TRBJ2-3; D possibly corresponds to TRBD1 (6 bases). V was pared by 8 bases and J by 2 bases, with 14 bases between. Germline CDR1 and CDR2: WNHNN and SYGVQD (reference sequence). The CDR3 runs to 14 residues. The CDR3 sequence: CASGPDRTTDTQYF. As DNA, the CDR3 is TGCGCCAGCGGACCGGACAGAACCACAGATACGCAGTATTTT.

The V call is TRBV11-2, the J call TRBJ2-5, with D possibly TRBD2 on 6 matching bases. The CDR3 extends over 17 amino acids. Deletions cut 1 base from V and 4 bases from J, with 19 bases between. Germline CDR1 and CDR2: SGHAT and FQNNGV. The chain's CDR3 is CASSLARMRGRGETQYF. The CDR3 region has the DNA TGTGCCAGCAGCTTAGCTCGGATGCGGGGTAGGGGAGAGACCCAGTACTTC.

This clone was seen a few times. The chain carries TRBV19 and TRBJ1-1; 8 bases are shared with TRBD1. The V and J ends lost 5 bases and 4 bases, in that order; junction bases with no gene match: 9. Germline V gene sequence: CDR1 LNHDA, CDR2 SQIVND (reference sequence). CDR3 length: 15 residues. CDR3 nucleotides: TGTGCCAGTAGTCCCAATACAGGGGGGGGCACTGAAGCTTTCTTT. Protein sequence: CASSPNTGGGTEAFF.

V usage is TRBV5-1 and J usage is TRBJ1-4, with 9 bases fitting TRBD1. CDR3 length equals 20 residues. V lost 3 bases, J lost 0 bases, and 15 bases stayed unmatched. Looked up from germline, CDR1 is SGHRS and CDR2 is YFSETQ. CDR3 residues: CASSSGVGQGGGATNEKLFF. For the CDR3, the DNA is TGCGCCAGCAGCTCTGGGGTGGGACAGGGCGGCGGCGCAACTAATGAAAAACTGTTTTTT.

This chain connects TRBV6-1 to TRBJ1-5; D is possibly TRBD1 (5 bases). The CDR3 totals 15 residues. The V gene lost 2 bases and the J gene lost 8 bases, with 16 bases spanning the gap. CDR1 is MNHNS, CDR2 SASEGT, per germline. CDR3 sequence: CASSELGVASEPQHF. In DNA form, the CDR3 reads TGTGCCAGCAGTGAATTAGGGGTGGCTTCAGAGCCCCAGCATTTT.

The CDR3 DNA follows: TGCGCCAGCAGCTTGGCCTCTAGCGGGAGTTGGGAGACCCAGTACTTC. This encodes CASSLASSGSWETQYF. The chain uses TRBV5-1 and TRBJ2-5; 10 bases match TRBD2. The CDR3 has 16 residues. Germline V gives CDR1 SGHRS, CDR2 YFSETQ. The V segment lost 0 bases and the J segment 5 bases; nucleotides outside the gene matches: 7.

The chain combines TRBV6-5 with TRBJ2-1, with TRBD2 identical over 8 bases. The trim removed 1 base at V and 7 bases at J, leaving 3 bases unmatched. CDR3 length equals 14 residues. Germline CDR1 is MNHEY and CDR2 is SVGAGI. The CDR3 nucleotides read TGTGCCAGCAGTTACTTAGCGGGAAGTAATGAGCAGTTCTTC. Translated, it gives CASSYLAGSNEQFF.

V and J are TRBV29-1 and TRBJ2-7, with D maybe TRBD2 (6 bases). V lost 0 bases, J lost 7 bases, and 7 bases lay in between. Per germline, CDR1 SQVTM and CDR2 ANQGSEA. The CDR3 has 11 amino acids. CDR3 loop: CSVEEGLEQYF. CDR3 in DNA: TGCAGCGTTGAAGAGGGACTTGAGCAGTACTTC.

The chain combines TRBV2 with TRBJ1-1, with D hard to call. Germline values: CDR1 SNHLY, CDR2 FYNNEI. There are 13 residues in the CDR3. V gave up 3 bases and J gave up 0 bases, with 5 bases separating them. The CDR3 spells CASSESMNTEAFF. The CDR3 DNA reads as TGTGCCAGCAGTGAGAGCATGAACACTGAAGCTTTCTTT.

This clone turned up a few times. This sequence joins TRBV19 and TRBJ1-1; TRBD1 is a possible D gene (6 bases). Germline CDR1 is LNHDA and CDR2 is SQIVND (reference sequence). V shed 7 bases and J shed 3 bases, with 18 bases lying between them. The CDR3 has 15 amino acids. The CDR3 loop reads CASNPPGGRHTEAFF. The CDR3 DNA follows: TGTGCCAGTAACCCCCCTGGGGGCAGGCACACTGAAGCTTTCTTT.

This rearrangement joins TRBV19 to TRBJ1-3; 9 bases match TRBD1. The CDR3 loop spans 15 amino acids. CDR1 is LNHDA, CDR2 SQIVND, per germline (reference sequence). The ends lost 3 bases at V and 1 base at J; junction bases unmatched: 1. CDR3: CASSMDRGSGNTIYF. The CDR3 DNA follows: TGTGCCAGTAGTATGGACAGGGGATCTGGAAACACCATATATTTT.